One and the same sample provided the 16 T cell receptor beta chains below, sequenced in a study of regulatory T cells in long-lasting Graves disease. The time point denotes: newly diagnosed GD, antithyroid drugs for less than 3 months. PBMC RNA was the source of the TCR library. Relying on iRepertoire HTBI primers and Arm-PCR of CDR3 regions, the team built TCR beta libraries. A single record per CDR3 protein comes from TCRdb applying MiXCR to the multiplex PCR reads. The sample shows roughly 420,000 distinct CDR3 sequences, 16% of them seen only once. The data were also submitted as part of a second study, on T cells in Graves' hyperthyroidism and ophthalmopathy.

The sample in question was peripheral blood mononuclear cells (PBMCs), obtained at new diagnosis, from a patient treated with antithyroid drugs. Receptor source: a woman in her thirties with Graves disease.

The V call is TRBV4-2, the J call TRBJ1-1; D is unresolved. The CDR3 sequence is 15 residues long. With 0 bases removed from V and 3 bases from J, the gap between germline ends came to 11 bases. Germline V gene sequence: CDR1 LGHNA, CDR2 YNFKEQ. CDR3 amino acids: CASSQDLSEDTEAFF. CDR3 sequence (DNA): TGTGCCAGCAGCCAAGATCTTAGCGAGGACACTGAAGCTTTCTTT.

This clonotype occurred many times. This chain joins TRBV2 and TRBJ2-7; D could derive from TRBD1 or TRBD2 (6 bases each). Germline-derived CDR1 and CDR2 are SNHLY and FYNNEI. This CDR3 has 15 amino acids. Trimming stripped 3 bases from V and 2 bases from J, with 14 bases between. CDR3 sequence: CASSEGGGQAYEQYF. CDR3 DNA: TGTGCCAGCAGTGAGGGGGGCGGTCAGGCCTACGAGCAGTACTTC.

This clonotype was seen only a few times. This chain links TRBV4-1 with TRBJ1-1, with no clear D. V lost 6 bases, J lost 3 bases, and 11 bases lay in between. CDR1 is MGHRA, CDR2 YSYEKL, per germline. CDR3 size: 13 residues. CDR3 in DNA: TGCGCCAGCAGTACAACGGCGGACACTGAAGCTTTCTTT. Its protein is CASSTTADTEAFF.

This clonotype showed up just once. This clone may be a read error of a much larger clone one base away. J is TRBJ2-7 and V is TRBV5-1; 11 bases are shared with TRBD2. Germline CDR1 SGHRS, CDR2 YFSETQ. The J segment lost 3 bases and the V segment lost 4 bases, leaving 9 bases of the junction unmatched. The CDR3 runs 16 residues. The CDR3 nucleotides are TGCGCCAGCAGCCCGGGACTAGCGGAGATCCACTACGAGCAGTACTTC. Its translation: CASSPGLAEIHYEQYF.

This clonotype was seen at least ten times. This chain joins TRBV7-2 and TRBJ2-5; 10 nucleotides match TRBD1. There are 15 residues in the CDR3. Germline CDR1 SGHTA, CDR2 FQGNSA. The trim removed 5 bases at V and 5 bases at J, leaving 8 bases unmatched. The CDR3 protein is CASSRRQGAGETQYF. The CDR3 nucleotides are TGTGCCAGCAGCCGCCGACAGGGGGCGGGGGAGACCCAGTACTTC.

The genes are TRBV19 and TRBJ2-5, with unresolved D. The CDR3 loop spans 14 amino acids. CDR1 is LNHDA and CDR2 is SQIVND in the germline V gene (reference sequence). Trimming removed 4 bases from V and 2 bases from J, with 11 bases in between. This CDR3 is CASSKGSRQETQYF. In DNA, the CDR3 is TGTGCCAGTAGTAAGGGCAGCCGTCAAGAGACCCAGTACTTC.

This clonotype was counted ten times or more. The rearrangement uses TRBV15 and TRBJ2-3, with a possible D match to TRBD1 (6 bases). The V and J ends lost 0 bases and 1 base respectively, with 11 bases between them. Germline lookup yields CDR1 LNHNV and CDR2 YYDKDF (reference sequence). The CDR3 runs to 16 residues. The CDR3, as DNA: TGTGCCACCAGCAGAGATCTGGGGGCCGGCACAGATACGCAGTATTTT. Translating gives CATSRDLGAGTDTQYF.

For this clonotype: This may come from a read error, since a much larger clone is one base off. The chain employs TRBV7-2 and TRBJ2-1, with D unresolved. The germline V gene encodes CDR1 SGHTA and CDR2 FQGNSA. The CDR3 covers 15 residues. Trimming took 5 bases from V and 13 from J, leaving 24 bases between them. CDR3 loop: CASSPRPKTVIDQFF. CDR3 nucleotide sequence: TGTGCCAGCAGCCCCCGCCCAAAAACAGTCATTGATCAGTTCTTC.

With respect to this clonotype: A far larger clone is a single base away, which makes a read error likely. This chain connects TRBV11-1 to TRBJ2-3, with D possibly being TRBD1 (5 bases). Trimming removed 6 bases from V and 2 bases from J, with 15 bases in between. The CDR3 has 15 amino acids. Looked up from germline, CDR1 is SGHAT and CDR2 is FQDESV (reference sequence). CDR3 DNA sequence: TGTGCCAGCAGACGGACAAGGGGCAACACAGATACGCAGTATTTT. It yields the protein CASRRTRGNTDTQYF.

This clonotype was observed at least ten times. The V gene is TRBV7-9, the J gene TRBJ2-1, with 8 bases lining up with TRBD2. Germline CDR1 and CDR2: SEHNR and FQNEAQ (reference sequence). After removal of 1 base from V and 7 bases from J, the junction contained 6 bases not matched to a gene. There are 15 residues in the CDR3. DNA of the CDR3: TGTGCCAGCAGCTTAGTGCCTAGCGGGTTGAATGAGCAGTTCTTC. The encoded protein is CASSLVPSGLNEQFF.

This clonotype has a count of ten or more. The chain employs TRBV7-2 and TRBJ1-1; 8 bases are a match to TRBD1. CDR3 size: 14 residues. CDR1 and CDR2 (germline): SGHTA, FQGNSA. Germline trimming cut 1 base from V and 4 bases from J; bases unmatched to any gene: 2. The CDR3 protein is CASSLEQGVTEAFF. Here the CDR3 DNA reads TGTGCCAGCAGCTTAGAACAGGGGGTCACTGAAGCTTTCTTT.

This clonotype came up many times. Germline is not matched at one junction end, which may reflect a read error. The chain employs TRBV27 and TRBJ2-3, with D possibly TRBD2 on 6 matching bases. The CDR3 sequence is 15 residues long. Germline values: CDR1 MNHEY, CDR2 SMNVEV (reference sequence). CDR3 bases: TGTGCCAACAGTTTGGGAGCGGGCCGCACAGATACGCAGTATTTT. Encoded protein: CANSLGAGRTDTQYF.

Regarding this clonotype: A much larger clone sits a single nucleotide away, making a read error possible. This chain joins TRBV6-2 or TRBV6-3 and TRBJ2-4; maybe TRBD1 (6 bases). Trimming pared 2 bases from V and 13 bases from J, leaving 18 bases between. The CDR3 has 14 residues. Germline V gene sequence: CDR1 MNHEY, CDR2 SVGEGT. As DNA, the CDR3 is TGTGCCAGCAGTTACATGGGGGCCTACAATGAGCAGTACTTC. The encoded protein is CASSYMGAYNEQYF.

Regarding this clonotype: This may arise from a read error, as a much more abundant clone is one base away. This chain connects TRBV29-1 to TRBJ2-1, with TRBD2 identical over 8 bases. The CDR3 contains 17 residues. Trimming took 6 bases from V and 6 from J; bases not matched to a gene: 19. CDR1 and CDR2 (germline): SQVTM, ANQGSEA. The CDR3 region is CSVQSRVSGGPGNEQFF. Here the CDR3 DNA reads TGCAGCGTCCAGAGCAGGGTATCGGGAGGGCCGGGCAATGAGCAGTTCTTC.

This clonotype was observed a handful of times. This chain connects TRBV20-1 to TRBJ2-2; 7 bases map to TRBD2. This CDR3 has 13 amino acids. The germline V gene encodes CDR1 DFQATT and CDR2 SNEGSKA (reference sequence). V lost 3 bases and J lost 6; bases outside the gene matches: 4. Here the CDR3 reads CSARRESAGELFF. The CDR3 DNA is TGCAGTGCTAGGCGGGAGAGTGCCGGGGAGCTGTTTTTT.

This clonotype has just a few counts. V usage is TRBV19 and J usage is TRBJ2-5; D remains unclear. The CDR3 has 14 residues. The V gene lost 2 bases and the J gene lost 2 bases, with 9 bases spanning the gap. The germline CDR1 and CDR2 sequences are LNHDA and SQIVND (reference sequence). This CDR3 is CASSIYLQQETQYF. In nucleotides, the CDR3 is TGTGCCAGTAGTATATACCTACAACAAGAGACCCAGTACTTC.